The source of this TCR beta chain is a study of OX40 agonist ivuxolimab in advanced cancers. Across the whole study: There were three patients with partial responses, one having hepatocellular carcinoma and two cutaneous melanoma.

TCRdb's table, derived via immunoSEQ multiplex PCR, lists solely in-frame clones and lacks some. Here the sample spans around 66,000 clones, 85% being singletons. Trimming took 2 bases from V and 7 from J, leaving 9 bases between them. CDR1 SGHTA and CDR2 FQGNSA come from the germline V gene. This CDR3 is 13 amino acids long. This clone was seen only once. The specimen comprised CD4+ or CD8+ T cells sorted from blood, sampled in a trial of the OX40 agonist ivuxolimab. The receptor was derived from an adult with an advanced solid tumor such as melanoma, head and neck, liver or kidney cancer. J is TRBJ1-5 and V is TRBV7-2; D gene uncertain. In DNA, the CDR3 is TGTGCCAGCAGCTTAAGTGAGGCACAGCCCCAGCATTTT. It translates to CASSLSEAQPQHF. Together with reference TRBV7-2 and TRBJ1-5, the CDR3 gives the full variable domain: GAGVSQSPSNKVTEKGKDVELRCDPISGHTALYWYRQSLGQGLEFLIYFQGNSAPDKSGLPSDRFSAERTGGSVSTLTIQRTQQEDSAVYLCASSLSEAQPQHFGDGTRLSIL.